The next 2 T cell receptor beta chains were all read from a single sample in a study of blood T cell repertoires in COVID-19. The method was immunoSEQ multiplex PCR; TCRdb's version includes in-frame clones alone and lacks a portion of them. The sample contains 100,000 to 150,000 clones, roughly 89% of which appear only once. The sequenced sample consisted of peripheral blood. Receptors originate from a man aged 50 to 59 with active or convalescent COVID-19.

The chain uses TRBV7-2 and TRBJ1-3; D remains ambiguous. The CDR3 sequence is 14 residues long. V was pared by 7 bases and J by 1 base, with 11 bases between. Germline V CDR1 and CDR2: SGHTA, FQGNSA. The CDR3 bases are TGTGCCAGCACCGGAGGGTCATCTGGAAACACCATATATTTT. It yields the protein CASTGGSSGNTIYF.

J is TRBJ2-2 and V is TRBV19, with 10 bases matching TRBD1. The CDR3 totals 15 residues. V was clipped by 4 bases and J by 4 bases; unmatched bases: 3. CDR1 LNHDA and CDR2 SQIVND come from the germline V gene (reference sequence). CDR3 DNA sequence: TGTGCCAGTAGTACTCGGACAGGGGGCACCGGGGAGCTGTTTTTT. It specifies CASSTRTGGTGELFF.